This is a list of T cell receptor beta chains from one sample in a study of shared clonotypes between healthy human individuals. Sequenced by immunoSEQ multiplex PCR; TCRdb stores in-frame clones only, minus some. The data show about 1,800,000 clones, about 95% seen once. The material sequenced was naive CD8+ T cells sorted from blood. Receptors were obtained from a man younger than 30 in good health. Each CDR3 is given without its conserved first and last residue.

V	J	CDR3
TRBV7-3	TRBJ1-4	ASSASGTGDEKLF
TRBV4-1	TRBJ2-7	ASSQETGVPYEQY
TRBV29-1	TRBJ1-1	SVESPATGLQAF
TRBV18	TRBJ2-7	ASSPYPQGTSYEQY
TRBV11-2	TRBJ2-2	ASSLEHTGELF
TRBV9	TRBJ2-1	ASSIGTSGISEQF
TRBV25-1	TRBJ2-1	ASSRGRAYNEQF
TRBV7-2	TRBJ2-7	ASSLHGQMSYEQY
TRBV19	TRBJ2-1	ASSITSGIGWNEQF
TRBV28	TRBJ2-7	ASTPSDRVHEQY
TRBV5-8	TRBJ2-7	ASSLGQGSYEQY
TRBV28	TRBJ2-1	ASSSPGLGARDEQF
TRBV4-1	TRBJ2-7	ASSQGPSEQY
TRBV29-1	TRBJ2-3	SVEDVVGTRSTDTQY
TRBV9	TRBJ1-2	ASSDRDSLYNYYGYT
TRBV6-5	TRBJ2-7	ASSYGQGGGEQY
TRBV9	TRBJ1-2	ASSVHPQGDRYGYT
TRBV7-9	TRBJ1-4	ASSPPQGTNEKLF
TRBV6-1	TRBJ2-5	ASSDWELAGQETQY
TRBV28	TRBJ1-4	ASRLETGIEKLF
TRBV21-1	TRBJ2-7	ASSKVFQGLRPYEQY
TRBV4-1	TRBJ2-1	ASSPGWGGNEQF
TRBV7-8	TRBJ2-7	ASSQSGAGRSYEQY
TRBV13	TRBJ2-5	ASSPKTSEGTQY
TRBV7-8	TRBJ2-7	ASSSLDRETYEQY
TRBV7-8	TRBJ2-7	ASSKLAGGAAHEQY
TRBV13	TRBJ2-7	ASSSGTSGEQY
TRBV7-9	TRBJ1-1	ASSYALGNEAF
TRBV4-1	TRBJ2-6	ASSFRTSGPGANVLT